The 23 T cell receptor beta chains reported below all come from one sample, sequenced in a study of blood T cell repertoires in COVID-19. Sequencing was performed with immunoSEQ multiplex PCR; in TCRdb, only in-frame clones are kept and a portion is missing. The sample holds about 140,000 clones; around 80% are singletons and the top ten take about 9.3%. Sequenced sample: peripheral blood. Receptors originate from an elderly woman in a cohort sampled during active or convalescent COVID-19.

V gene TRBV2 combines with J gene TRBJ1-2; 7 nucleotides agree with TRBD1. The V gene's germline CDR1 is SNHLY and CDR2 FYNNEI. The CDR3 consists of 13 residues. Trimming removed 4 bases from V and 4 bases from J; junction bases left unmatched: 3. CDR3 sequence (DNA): TGTGCCAGCAGTGCCAGGGGGTCCTATGGCTACACCTTC. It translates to CASSARGSYGYTF.

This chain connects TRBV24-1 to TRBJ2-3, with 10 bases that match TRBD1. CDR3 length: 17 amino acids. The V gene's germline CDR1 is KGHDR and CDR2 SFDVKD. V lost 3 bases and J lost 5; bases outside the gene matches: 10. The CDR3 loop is CATSDDRQGARGDTQYF. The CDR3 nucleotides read TGTGCCACCAGTGATGATAGACAGGGGGCGCGAGGAGATACGCAGTATTTT.

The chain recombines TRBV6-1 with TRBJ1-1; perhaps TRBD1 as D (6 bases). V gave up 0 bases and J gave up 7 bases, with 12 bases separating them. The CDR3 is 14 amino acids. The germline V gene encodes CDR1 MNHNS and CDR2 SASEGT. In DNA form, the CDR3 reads TGTGCCAGCAGTGAAGCTCCCAGGGGTAATGAAGCTTTCTTT. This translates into CASSEAPRGNEAFF.

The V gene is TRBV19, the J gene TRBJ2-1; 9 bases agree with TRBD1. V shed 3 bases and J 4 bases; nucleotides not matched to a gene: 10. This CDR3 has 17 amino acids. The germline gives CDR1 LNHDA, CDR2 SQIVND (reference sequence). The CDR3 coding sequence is TGTGCCAGTAGTATGGGGTTTGGGGGACAGGGATACAATGAGCAGTTCTTC. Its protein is CASSMGFGGQGYNEQFF.

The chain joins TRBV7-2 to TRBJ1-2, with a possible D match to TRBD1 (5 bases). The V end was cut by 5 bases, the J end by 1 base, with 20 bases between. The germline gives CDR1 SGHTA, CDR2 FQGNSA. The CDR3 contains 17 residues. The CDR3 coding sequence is TGTGCCAGCAGCCGGGACTCCCAGTTCCAGTATAACTATGGCTACACCTTC. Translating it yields CASSRDSQFQYNYGYTF.

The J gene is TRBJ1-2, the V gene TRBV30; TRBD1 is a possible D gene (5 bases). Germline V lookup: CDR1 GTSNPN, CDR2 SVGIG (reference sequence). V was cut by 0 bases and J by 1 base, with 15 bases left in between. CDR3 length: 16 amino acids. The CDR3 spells CAWSVIFGGNNYGYTF. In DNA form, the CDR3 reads TGTGCCTGGAGTGTAATTTTCGGGGGGAATAACTATGGCTACACCTTC.

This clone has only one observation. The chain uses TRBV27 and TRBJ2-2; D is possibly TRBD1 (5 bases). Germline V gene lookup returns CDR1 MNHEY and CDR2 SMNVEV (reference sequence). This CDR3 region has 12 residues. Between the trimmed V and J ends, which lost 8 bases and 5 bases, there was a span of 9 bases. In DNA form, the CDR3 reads TGTGCCAGCCAGGGTCTTACCGGGGAGCTGTTTTTT. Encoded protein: CASQGLTGELFF.

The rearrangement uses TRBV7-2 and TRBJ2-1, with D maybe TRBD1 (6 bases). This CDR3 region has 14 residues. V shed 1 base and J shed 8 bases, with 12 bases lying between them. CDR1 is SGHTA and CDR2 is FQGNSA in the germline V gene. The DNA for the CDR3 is TGTGCCAGCAGCTTAGGGAACAGGGTCCATGAGCAGTTCTTC. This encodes CASSLGNRVHEQFF. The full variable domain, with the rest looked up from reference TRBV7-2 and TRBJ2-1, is GAGVSQSPSNKVTEKGKDVELRCDPISGHTALYWYRQSLGQGLEFLIYFQGNSAPDKSGLPSDRFSAERTGGSVSTLTIQRTQQEDSAVYLCASSLGNRVHEQFFGPGTRLTVL.

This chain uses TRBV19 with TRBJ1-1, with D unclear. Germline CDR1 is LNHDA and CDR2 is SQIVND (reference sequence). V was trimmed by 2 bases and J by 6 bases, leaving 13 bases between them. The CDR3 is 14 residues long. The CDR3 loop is CASSITTESSEAFF. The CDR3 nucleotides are TGTGCCAGTAGTATAACAACGGAGAGCTCTGAAGCTTTCTTT.

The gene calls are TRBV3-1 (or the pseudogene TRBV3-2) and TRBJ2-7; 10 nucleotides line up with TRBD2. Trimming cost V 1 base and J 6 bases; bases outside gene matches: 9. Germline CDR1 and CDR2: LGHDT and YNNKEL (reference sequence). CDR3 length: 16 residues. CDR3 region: CASSQVPGLASVEQYF. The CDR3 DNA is TGTGCCAGCAGCCAAGTTCCGGGACTAGCGTCGGTCGAGCAGTACTTC.

CDR3 region: CASSLARGVSPLHF. The CDR3, as DNA: TGTGCCAGCAGCTTAGCGCGGGGGGTATCACCCCTCCACTTT. This chain links TRBV7-2 with TRBJ1-6, with D perhaps TRBD1 (5 bases). Germline-derived CDR1 and CDR2 are SGHTA and FQGNSA. The CDR3 sequence is 14 residues long. V was trimmed by 0 bases and J by 10 bases, leaving 10 bases between them.

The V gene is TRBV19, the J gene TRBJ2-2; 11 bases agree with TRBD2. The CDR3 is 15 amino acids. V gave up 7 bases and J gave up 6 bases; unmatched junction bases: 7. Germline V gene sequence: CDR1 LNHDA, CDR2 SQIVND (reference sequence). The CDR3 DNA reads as TGTGCCAGTAACCGACTAGCGGGGATTGCCGGGGAGCTGTTTTTT. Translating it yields CASNRLAGIAGELFF. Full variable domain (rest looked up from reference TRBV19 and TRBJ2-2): DGGITQSPKYLFRKEGQNVTLSCEQNLNHDAMYWYRQDPGQGLRLIYYSQIVNDFQKGDIAEGYSVSREKKESFPLTVTSAQKNPTAFYLCASNRLAGIAGELFFGEGSRLTVL.

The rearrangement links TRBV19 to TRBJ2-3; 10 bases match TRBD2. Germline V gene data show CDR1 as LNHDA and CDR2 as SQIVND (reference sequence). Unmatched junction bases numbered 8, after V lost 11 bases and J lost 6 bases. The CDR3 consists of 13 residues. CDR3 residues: CACRASGGDTQYF. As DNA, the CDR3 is TGTGCCTGCCGGGCTAGCGGGGGTGATACGCAGTATTTT.

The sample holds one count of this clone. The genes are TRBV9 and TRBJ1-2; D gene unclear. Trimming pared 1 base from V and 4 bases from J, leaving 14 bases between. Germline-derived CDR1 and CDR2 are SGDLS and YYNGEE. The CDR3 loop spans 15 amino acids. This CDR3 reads CASSVTSTMTYGYTF. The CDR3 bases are TGTGCCAGCAGCGTAACTAGTACTATGACCTATGGCTACACCTTC.

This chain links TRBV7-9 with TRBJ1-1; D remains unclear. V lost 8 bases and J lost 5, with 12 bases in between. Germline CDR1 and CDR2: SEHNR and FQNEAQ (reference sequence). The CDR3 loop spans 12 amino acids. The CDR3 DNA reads TGTGCCAGCCTTTTCCCCCGGACTGAAGCTTTCTTT. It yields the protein CASLFPRTEAFF. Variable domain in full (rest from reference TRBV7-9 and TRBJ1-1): DTGVSQNPRHKITKRGQNVTFRCDPISEHNRLYWYRQTLGQGPEFLTYFQNEAQLEKSRLLSDRFSAERPKGSFSTLEIQRTEQGDSAMYLCASLFPRTEAFFGQGTRLTVV.

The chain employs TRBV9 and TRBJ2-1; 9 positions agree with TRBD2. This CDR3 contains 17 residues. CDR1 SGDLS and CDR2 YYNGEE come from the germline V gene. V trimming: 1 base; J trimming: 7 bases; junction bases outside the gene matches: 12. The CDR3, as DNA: TGTGCCAGCAGCGTATTCCCCACTAGCGGGTCGGGGAATGAGCAGTTCTTC. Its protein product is CASSVFPTSGSGNEQFF. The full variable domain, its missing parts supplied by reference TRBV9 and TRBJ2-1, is DSGVTQTPKHLITATGQRVTLRCSPRSGDLSVYWYQQSLDQGLQFLIQYYNGEERAKGNILERFSAQQFPDLHSELNLSSLELGDSALYFCASSVFPTSGSGNEQFFGPGTRLTVL.

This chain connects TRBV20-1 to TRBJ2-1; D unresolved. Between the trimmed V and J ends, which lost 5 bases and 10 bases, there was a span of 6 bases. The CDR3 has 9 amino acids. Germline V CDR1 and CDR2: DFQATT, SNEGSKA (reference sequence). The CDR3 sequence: CSAAREQFF. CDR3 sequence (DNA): TGCAGTGCTGCCAGGGAGCAGTTCTTC.

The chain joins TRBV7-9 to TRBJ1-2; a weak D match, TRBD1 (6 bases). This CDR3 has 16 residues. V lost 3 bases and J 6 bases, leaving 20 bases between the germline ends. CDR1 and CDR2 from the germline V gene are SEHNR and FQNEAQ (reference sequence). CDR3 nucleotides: TGTGCCAGCAGCTTTTACAGGGCCACCCGAGGGGATGGCTACACCTTC. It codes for CASSFYRATRGDGYTF. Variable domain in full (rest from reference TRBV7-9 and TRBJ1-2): DTGVSQNPRHKITKRGQNVTFRCDPISEHNRLYWYRQTLGQGPEFLTYFQNEAQLEKSRLLSDRFSAERPKGSFSTLEIQRTEQGDSAMYLCASSFYRATRGDGYTFGSGTRLTVV.

DNA of the CDR3: TGTGCCAGCAGCCAACGGCGGTATGAGCAGTTCTTC. Amino acids: CASSQRRYEQFF. The chain combines TRBV4-2 with TRBJ2-1; D gene ambiguous. The germline gives CDR1 LGHNA, CDR2 YNFKEQ. V was pared by 2 bases and J by 8 bases, with 7 bases between. The CDR3 covers 12 residues.

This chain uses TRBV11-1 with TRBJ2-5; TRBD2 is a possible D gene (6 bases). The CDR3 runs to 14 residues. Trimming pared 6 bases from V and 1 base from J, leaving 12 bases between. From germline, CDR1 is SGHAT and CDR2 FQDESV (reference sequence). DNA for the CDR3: TGTGCCAGCAGGGGGGGTCGCTCCCAAGAGACCCAGTACTTC. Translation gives CASRGGRSQETQYF.

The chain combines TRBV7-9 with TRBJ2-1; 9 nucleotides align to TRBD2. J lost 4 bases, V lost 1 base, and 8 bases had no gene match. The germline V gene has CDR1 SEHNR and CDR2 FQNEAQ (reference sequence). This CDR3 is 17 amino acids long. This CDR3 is CASSLVLISGGYNEQFF. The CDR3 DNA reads TGTGCCAGCAGCTTAGTACTAATTAGCGGGGGATACAATGAGCAGTTCTTC.

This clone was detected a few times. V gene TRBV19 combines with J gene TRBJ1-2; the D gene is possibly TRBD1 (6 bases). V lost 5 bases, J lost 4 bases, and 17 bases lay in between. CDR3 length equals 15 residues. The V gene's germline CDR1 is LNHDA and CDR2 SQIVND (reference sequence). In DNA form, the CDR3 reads TGTGCCAGTAGTGGAACGACAGGTCTAGGCTATGGCTACACCTTC. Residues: CASSGTTGLGYGYTF.

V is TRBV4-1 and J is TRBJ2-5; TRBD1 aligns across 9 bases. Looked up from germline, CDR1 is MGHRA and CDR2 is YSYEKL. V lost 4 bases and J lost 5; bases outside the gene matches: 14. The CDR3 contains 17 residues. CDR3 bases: TGCGCCAGCAGCCGAGAAAGCCCGGGGACAGGGTACGAGACCCAGTACTTC. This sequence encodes CASSRESPGTGYETQYF.